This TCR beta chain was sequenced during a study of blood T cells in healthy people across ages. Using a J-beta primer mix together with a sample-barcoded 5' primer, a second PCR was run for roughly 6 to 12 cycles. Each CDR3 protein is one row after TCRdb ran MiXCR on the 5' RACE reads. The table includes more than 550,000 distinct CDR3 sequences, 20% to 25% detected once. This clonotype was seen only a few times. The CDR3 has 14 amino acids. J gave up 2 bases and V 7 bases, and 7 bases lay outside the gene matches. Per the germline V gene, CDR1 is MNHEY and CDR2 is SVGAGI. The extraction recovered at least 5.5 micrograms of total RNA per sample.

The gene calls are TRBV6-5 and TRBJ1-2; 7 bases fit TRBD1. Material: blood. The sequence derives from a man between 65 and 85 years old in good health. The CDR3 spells CASTIDRANYGYTF. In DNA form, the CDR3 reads TGTGCCAGCACAATAGACAGGGCGAACTATGGCTACACCTTC.